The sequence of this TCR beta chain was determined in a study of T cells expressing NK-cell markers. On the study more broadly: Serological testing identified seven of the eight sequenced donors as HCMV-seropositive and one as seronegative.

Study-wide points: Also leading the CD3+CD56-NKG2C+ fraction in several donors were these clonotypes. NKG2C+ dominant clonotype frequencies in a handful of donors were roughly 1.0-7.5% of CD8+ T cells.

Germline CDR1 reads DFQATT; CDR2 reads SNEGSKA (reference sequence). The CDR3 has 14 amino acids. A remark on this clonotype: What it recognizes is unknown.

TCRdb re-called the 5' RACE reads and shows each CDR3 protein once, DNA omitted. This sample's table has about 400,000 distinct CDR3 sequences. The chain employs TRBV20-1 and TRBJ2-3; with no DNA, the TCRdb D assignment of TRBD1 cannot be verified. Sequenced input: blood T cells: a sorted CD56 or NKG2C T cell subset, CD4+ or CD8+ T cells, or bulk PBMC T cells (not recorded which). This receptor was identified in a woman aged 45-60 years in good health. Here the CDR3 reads CSAYLGQGSDTQYF.